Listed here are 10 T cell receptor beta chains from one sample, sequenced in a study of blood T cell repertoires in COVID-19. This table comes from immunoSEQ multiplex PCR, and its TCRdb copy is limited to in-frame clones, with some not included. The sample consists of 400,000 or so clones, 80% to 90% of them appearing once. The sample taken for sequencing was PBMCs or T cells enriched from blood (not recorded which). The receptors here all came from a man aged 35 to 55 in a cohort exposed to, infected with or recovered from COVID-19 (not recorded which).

Written as DNA, the CDR3 is TGTGCCAGCTCACCGGGAGGGCTCAGCAATCAGCCCCAGCATTTT. It encodes CASSPGGLSNQPQHF. V is TRBV18 and J is TRBJ1-5; no reliable D call. Between the trimmed V and J ends, which lost 3 bases and 1 base, there was a span of 10 bases. This CDR3 has 15 amino acids. Germline loops: CDR1 KGHSH, CDR2 LQKENI.

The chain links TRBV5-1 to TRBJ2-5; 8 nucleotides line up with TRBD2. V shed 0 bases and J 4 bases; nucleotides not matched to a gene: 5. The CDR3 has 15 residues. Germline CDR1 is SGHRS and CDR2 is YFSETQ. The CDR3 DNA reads TGCGCCAGCAGCTTGGCGACGGGAGGGCCAGAGACCCAGTACTTC. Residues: CASSLATGGPETQYF.

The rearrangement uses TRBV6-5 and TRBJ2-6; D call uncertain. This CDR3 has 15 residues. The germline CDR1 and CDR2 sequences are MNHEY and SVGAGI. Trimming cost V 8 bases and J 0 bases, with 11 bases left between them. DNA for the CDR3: TGTGCCAGCTCTCCTTACAGCTCTGGGGCCAACGTCCTGACTTTC. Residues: CASSPYSSGANVLTF.

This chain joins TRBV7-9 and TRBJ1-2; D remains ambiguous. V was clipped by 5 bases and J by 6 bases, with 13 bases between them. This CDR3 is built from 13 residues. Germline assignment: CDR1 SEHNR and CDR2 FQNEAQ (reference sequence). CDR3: CASSGGSWHGYTF. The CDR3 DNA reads TGTGCCAGCAGCGGTGGCTCTTGGCATGGCTACACCTTC.

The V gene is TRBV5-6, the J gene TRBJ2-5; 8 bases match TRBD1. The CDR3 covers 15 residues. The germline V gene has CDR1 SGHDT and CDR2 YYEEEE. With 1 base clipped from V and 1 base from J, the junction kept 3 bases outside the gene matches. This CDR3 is CASSLRTGGQETQYF. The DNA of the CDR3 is TGTGCCAGCAGCTTGAGAACAGGGGGCCAAGAGACCCAGTACTTC.

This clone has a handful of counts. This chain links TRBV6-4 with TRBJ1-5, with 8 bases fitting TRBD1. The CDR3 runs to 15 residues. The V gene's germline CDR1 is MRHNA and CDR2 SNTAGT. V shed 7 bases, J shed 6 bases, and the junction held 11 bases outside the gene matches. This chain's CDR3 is CASKPTGASLQPQHF. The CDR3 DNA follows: TGTGCCAGCAAACCGACAGGGGCATCTCTTCAGCCCCAGCATTTT.

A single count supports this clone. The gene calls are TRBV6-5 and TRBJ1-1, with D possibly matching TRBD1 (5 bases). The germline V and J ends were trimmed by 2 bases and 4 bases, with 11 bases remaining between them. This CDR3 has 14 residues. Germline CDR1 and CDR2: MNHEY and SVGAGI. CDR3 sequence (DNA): TGTGCCAGCAGTTACGGGACTCCCGCCACTGAAGCTTTCTTT. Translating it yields CASSYGTPATEAFF.

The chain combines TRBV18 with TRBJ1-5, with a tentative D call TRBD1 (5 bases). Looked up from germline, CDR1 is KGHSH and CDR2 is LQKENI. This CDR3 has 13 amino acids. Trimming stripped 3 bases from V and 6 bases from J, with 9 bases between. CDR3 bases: TGTGCCAGCTCACCCCAGGGCGGTCAGCCCCAGCATTTT. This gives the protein CASSPQGGQPQHF.

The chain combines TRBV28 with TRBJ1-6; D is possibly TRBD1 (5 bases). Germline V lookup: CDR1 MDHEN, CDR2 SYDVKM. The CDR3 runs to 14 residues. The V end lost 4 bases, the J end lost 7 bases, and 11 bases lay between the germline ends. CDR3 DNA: TGTGCCAGCAGTTCGCCAGGGAACAATTCACCCCTCCACTTT. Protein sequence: CASSSPGNNSPLHF.

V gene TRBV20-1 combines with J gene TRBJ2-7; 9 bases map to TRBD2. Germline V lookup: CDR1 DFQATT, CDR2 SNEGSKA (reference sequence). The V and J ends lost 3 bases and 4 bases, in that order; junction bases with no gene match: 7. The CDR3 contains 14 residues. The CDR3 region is CSASKASGKYEQYF. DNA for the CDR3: TGCAGTGCTAGTAAAGCTAGCGGGAAATACGAGCAGTACTTC.